The 3 T cell receptor beta chains below were found in one sample sequenced in a study of T cell responses to AZD1222 COVID-19 vaccine. The table came from immunoSEQ multiplex PCR; TCRdb's copy has only in-frame clones and leaves some out. The repertoire holds about 180,000 clones, with approximately 90% as singletons. This material consisted of peripheral blood, taken 28 days after the second AZD1222 dose. The source is an adult who received the AZD1222 COVID-19 vaccine.

The chain joins TRBV4-2 to TRBJ1-5; tentative D call: TRBD1 (6 bases). The germline V gene encodes CDR1 LGHNA and CDR2 YNFKEQ. The germline V and J ends were trimmed by 1 base and 8 bases, with 15 bases remaining between them. This CDR3 is built from 15 residues. CDR3 region: CASSQGGAQTKPQHF. In nucleotides, the CDR3 is TGTGCCAGCAGCCAAGGGGGGGCGCAGACTAAGCCCCAGCATTTT.

This sequence joins TRBV11-2 and TRBJ2-5; 15 bases match TRBD2. CDR1 is SGHAT and CDR2 is FQNNGV in the germline V gene. This CDR3 has 17 residues. J lost 5 bases, V lost 1 base, and 5 bases had no gene match. The CDR3 is CASSLGTSGRAWETQYF. DNA for the CDR3: TGTGCCAGCAGCTTAGGGACTAGCGGGAGGGCCTGGGAGACCCAGTACTTC.

CDR3 bases: TGTGCCAGTAACCTGAGGGGGACTCTCGGCTACACCTTC. It is translated as CASNLRGTLGYTF. This rearrangement joins TRBV19 to TRBJ1-2, with a weak D call TRBD1 (6 bases). Trimming left V 7 bases short and J 8 bases short, with 17 bases between. The CDR3 extends over 13 amino acids. Looked up from germline, CDR1 is LNHDA and CDR2 is SQIVND (reference sequence). Full variable domain (remainder filled in from reference TRBV19 and TRBJ1-2): DGGITQSPKYLFRKEGQNVTLSCEQNLNHDAMYWYRQDPGQGLRLIYYSQIVNDFQKGDIAEGYSVSREKKESFPLTVTSAQKNPTAFYLCASNLRGTLGYTFGSGTRLTVV.